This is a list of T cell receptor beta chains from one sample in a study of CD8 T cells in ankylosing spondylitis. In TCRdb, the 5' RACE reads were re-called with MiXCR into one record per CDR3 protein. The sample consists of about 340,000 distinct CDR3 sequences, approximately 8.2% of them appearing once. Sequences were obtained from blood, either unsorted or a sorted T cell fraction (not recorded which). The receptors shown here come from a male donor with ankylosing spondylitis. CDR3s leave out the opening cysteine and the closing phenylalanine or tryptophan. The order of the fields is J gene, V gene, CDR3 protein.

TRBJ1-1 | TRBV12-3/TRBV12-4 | ASSPNTEAF
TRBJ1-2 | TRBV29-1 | SVAPGPNYGYT
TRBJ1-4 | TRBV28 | ASSPMYSKLF
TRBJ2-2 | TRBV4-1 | ASSQYDFGELF
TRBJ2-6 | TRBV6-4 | ASSDEGAPGANVLT
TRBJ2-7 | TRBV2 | ASRDDLTGSYEQY
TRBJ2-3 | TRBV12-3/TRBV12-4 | ASRLAGGPGTDTQY
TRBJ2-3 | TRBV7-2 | ASSSTPLTTSTDTQY
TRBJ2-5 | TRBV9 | ASSQRGVDETQY
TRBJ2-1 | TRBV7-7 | ASSLGVGAGYNEQF
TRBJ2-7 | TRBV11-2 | ASSKDPPYEQY
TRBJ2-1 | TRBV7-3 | ASSASGTSGRNEQF
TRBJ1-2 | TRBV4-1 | ASSQDRGAYGYT
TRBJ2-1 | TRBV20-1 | SARVLSGLAGYNEQF
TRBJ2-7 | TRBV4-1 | ASSQPMSGSYEQY
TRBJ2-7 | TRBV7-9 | ASSLVSDGSYEQY
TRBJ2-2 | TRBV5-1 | ASSAGLATGELF
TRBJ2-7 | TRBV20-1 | SANPPGLAGNEQY
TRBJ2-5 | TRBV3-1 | ASSPRGTSGEETQY
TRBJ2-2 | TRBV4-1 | ASSQEARYTGELF
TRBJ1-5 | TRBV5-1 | ASREGGTSNQPQH
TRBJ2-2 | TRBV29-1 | SVEESGTLTGELF
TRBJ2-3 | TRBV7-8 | ASSPRAGVGDTQY
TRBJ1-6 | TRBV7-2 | ASSLVTAGTPLH
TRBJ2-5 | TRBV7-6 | ASGPLETQY
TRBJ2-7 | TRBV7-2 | ASSLTPSYEQY
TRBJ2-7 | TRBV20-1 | SARDGQRHDEQY
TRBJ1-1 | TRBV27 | ASSGGPTEAF
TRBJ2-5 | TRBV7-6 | ASSSPEETQY
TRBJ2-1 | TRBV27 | ASSRGGVDNEQF
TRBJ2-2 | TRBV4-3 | ASSQALDRNTGELF
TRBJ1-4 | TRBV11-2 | ASSLSLDRANEKLF
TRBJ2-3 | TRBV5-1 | ASSFRGASDTQY
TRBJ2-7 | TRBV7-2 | ASSVQGQASYEQY
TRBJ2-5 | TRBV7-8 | ASSSRPRETQY
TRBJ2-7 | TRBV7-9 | ASSAQIQWMNEQY
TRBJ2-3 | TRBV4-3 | ASSQRLLTDTQY
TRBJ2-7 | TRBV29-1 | SVEAPDRAYEQY
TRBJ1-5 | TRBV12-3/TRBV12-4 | ASSLEGASNQPQH
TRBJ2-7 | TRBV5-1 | ASSPGLAGVEQY
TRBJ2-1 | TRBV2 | ASRWESVNEQF
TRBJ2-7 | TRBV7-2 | ASSFPGRREQY
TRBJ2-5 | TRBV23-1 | ASSLPDRARGTQY
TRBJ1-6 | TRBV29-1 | SVRDSLNSPLH
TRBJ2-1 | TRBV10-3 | AIRRAGGGNEQF
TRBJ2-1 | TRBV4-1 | ASSQLQGGLASHNEQF
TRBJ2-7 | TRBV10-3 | AIKVGQGRYEQY
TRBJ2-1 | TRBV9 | ASSVRGDGSYNEQF
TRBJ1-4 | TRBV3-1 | ASSPQVNEKLF